This TCR beta chain was identified during a study of cytomegalovirus exposure and HLA in healthy donors (dated by TCRdb to about 2017). Regarding the research as a whole: According to an earlier analysis of a few hundred of the donors, about 179 million T cells yielded roughly 110 million unique TCR beta sequences and 276 Gb of sequence data. An earlier analysis of more than 450 of the donors used high-throughput TCR beta sequencing to judge whether each TCR beta V gene segment behaved as functional or pseudogenic. The study aimed to test whether signatures of past pathogen exposure could be identified by cataloging public T cell receptors. The study profiled the T cell repertoires of fewer than 850 subjects by immunosequencing and related them to cytomegalovirus serostatus. A later analysis re-analyzed previously published TCR beta repertoires from 500 to 700 donors and added high-resolution HLA genotyping to study TCR occurrence patterns. Rather than using new phenotypic data, the later analysis identified candidate immune exposures from TCR beta sequences and from how often those sequences occurred across donors. Roughly 5 DR-DQ haplotypes were handled as single units for association and clustering because linkage in the cohort was strong. Class I and class II HLA loci were covered by the typing at four-digit resolution. Genome-wide SNP genotypes for about 60% of the roughly 700 donors were used in a later genetic analysis, which treated that subset as a discovery cohort. Typing coverage varied by locus: roughly 620-640 donors for A, B, C, DRB1 and DQB1; under 550 for DQA1; around 610 for DPA1; around 450 for DPB1. To predict cytomegalovirus infection status, the study brought together high-throughput TCR immunosequencing, statistical association of individual TCRs with disease status, and machine learning. All discovery cohort repertoires had been generated using a single sequencing platform. Along with the roughly 670-subject first cohort, a separate validation cohort of 120 different subjects was used. On average, 235,054 unique TCR beta nucleotide sequences were sequenced per donor among more than 350 genotyped donors of the cohort, with roughly 18% of those sequences being non-productive. Among the roughly 390 genotyped donors, roughly 80% belonged to the genetic ancestry cluster associated with self-reported Caucasian donors. Donor age, sex, ethnicity and CMV serostatus were collected together with the repertoire data. An early release that covered about 600 HLA-typed donors contained approximately 320 gigabases of sequencing data and 75 million to 100 million unique TCR sequences. What the research found in general, with its limitations: According to a later analysis, TCR association rates differed among HLA loci, with DRB1 alleles showing the most associated TCRs and HLA-C alleles showing the fewest. Compared with equally common non-associated chains, HLA-associated TCR beta chains in a later analysis were more clonally expanded and had lower generation probabilities. In an earlier analysis of around 500 of the donors, most TCR beta V segments appeared in productive rearrangements about 87% or about 30% of the time, broadly matching IMGT annotations. In both the original and validation cohorts, the classifier was reported to diagnose cytomegalovirus status with high specificity and sensitivity. HLA typing was unavailable for some donors at each locus, so association tests used only the typed subset. This cohort had only TCR beta chains sequenced, and the lack of alpha or paired-chain data limited which features could be detected. About 17 rarely observed V segments, including chromosome 9 orphons, were excluded from the earlier analysis of some 590 of the donors because counts were too low. The study gave a list of 150 to 200 TCR beta chains associated with cytomegalovirus. In a later analysis, several top co-occurrence clusters were reported to appear linked to parvovirus B19, influenza, CMV and Epstein-Barr virus. A cluster of highly shared sequence variants was judged likely to represent a technical artifact of the sequencing pipeline. In a later genetic analysis, fewer N-insertions in productive TCRs were reported among donors in an Asian-associated ancestry cluster than the roughly 700-donor mean. A further reported finding was that TCR beta sequences accurately predicted the HLA-A and HLA-B alleles for most subjects in the first cohort. In a later analysis, most CMV-associated TCR beta chains were found to appear HLA-restricted, with HLA associations seemingly driven largely by CMV exposure. Most TCR sequences were observed very rarely across donors, whereas some public TCRs were present in many individuals. The authors suggested that the approach could potentially be generalized to other disease states and immunological phenotypes. An association between a missense DCLRE1C variant and V-gene and J-gene trimming of TCR beta chains was found in a later genetic analysis and replicated in an independent cohort. Linkage disequilibrium might explain the correlated functional status among segregating V segments, but an unknown experimental factor could not be excluded. In vitro tests confirmed that a few of the cytomegalovirus-associated TCR beta chains recognize cytomegalovirus antigens. The 87-base-pair reads could not distinguish some IMGT-functional V segments, including TRBV6-2 and TRBV6-3, so those segments were excluded. The only immune exposure information available for the cohort was CMV serostatus. A later analysis associated 15,000 or so TCR beta sequences with specific HLA alleles at a false discovery rate of 0.05. Presence/absence analyses assumed roughly uniform sequencing depth across donors, an assumption that may not hold. Strong co-occurrence of HLA alleles, especially DR and DQ, made assigning TCR associations to individual alleles difficult.

The library was prepared using the immunoSEQ multiplex PCR assay. For the multiplex PCR, a mixture combining 60 forward primers for TCR Vbeta segments and 13 reverse primers for TCR Jbeta segments was used. The CDR3 region of rearranged TCR beta genes was amplified from genomic DNA with a multiplex PCR assay. The Illumina HiSeq System was used to sequence the amplified TCR beta libraries as 87-base-pair reads. For the original study's pipeline: A later analysis counted about 80 million unique TCR beta chains across the 670 or so repertoires, and about 10 million of these chains were shared by at least two donors. A nearest-neighbor algorithm error-corrected the raw reads and collapsed the reads into unique sequences, merging closely related sequences to remove PCR and sequencing errors. Alignment of CDR3 sequences to IMGT reference sequences was used to assign V, D and J gene segments. For a sequence to be retained, a match of at least six nucleotides to both a V gene segment and a J gene segment was required. Rearrangements were classified as productive when the CDR3 lacked stop codons and remained in frame with V and J, and all other rearrangements were classified as non-productive. CDR3 was defined by IMGT convention, running from the second conserved V-encoded cysteine to the conserved J-encoded phenylalanine. The earlier analysis of about 500 of the donors excluded sequences that lacked an unambiguous match to a single V gene segment. An earlier analysis of 450 to 650 of the donors called V segments functional above 56.7% productive rearrangements and segregating when the between-donor standard deviation exceeded 5%. A statistical classification framework was built to diagnose cytomegalovirus status from the catalog of TCR beta chain sequences. V and J gene assignment, in a later analysis, came from comparing TCR nucleotide sequences with IMGT/GENE-DB human TR gene sequences. In a later analysis, CDR3 sequences and most-parsimonious VDJ recombination scenarios were assigned using the TCRdist pipeline. In a later analysis, each TCR beta chain was defined by its CDR3 amino acid sequence together with its V-gene family, and reads lacking a unique V-gene family were excluded. As a way to deal with suspected cross-contamination and a sequencing artifact, a later analysis dropped more than 500 nucleotide sequences that were highly shared and had low generation probability. A later analysis calculated a clonal expansion index for each public chain from normalized within-repertoire ranks of inferred template counts. A later analysis computed generation probabilities with a VDJ recombination model fitted to out-of-frame rearrangements, and checked the results against IGoR. Hypergeometric tests were used in a later analysis to score TCR-TCR, TCR-HLA and TCR-CMV co-occurrence, with a repertoire-size bias correction applied to the TCR pairs. False discovery rates were estimated in a later analysis by permuting HLA or CMV assignments 20 times. In a later analysis, co-occurring TCRs were grouped using DBSCAN, and TCRdist sequence similarity was added for clustering within HLA-allele-positive subsets. Co-occurrence clustering excluded repertoires with fewer than 30,000 or more than 120,000 public chains, plus five with anomalous nucleotide sharing. In TCRdb, the immuneACCESS table is reduced to in-frame sequences with V and J assigned. These tables do not hold every clone; where another copy was compared, an unresolved V gene accounts for under half, and the others remain unexplained. V and J calls and clone size are copied from that table; D and trimming were computed from the DNA. The sample table shows 65,000 to 90,000 clones, and roughly 78% are seen once. In total, the top ten clones hold about 2.3% of the sample.

In total, roughly 670 healthy bone marrow donors made up the cohort. Cohort members were all nominally healthy when sampled, although unrecorded immune exposures were likely present. The donor was CMV seronegative and belonged to the group of around 400 seronegative cohort members. A peripheral blood sample was provided by each donor, and peripheral blood mononuclear cells were used for TCR beta sequencing. Genomic DNA was extracted from the blood cell samples with the Qiagen DNeasy Blood Extraction Kit. CDR1 and CDR2, looked up from the germline V gene, are MNHNS and SASEGT. The CDR3, from cysteine to phenylalanine, totals 15 residues. Kept here is only the CDR3 DNA, which spans 45 bases and is read in frame from base 1. The trim is 5 bases for V and 4 bases for J, with a gap of 17 bases between the germline ends. As concerns this clone: Its antigen is currently not known. Per-base qualities were not stored, and no clone one base away is much larger.

The receptor was isolated from a man aged 25-45 years in good health and CMV-seronegative. The chain is encoded by TRBV6-1 joined to TRBJ1-1; TRBD1 is a possible D gene, resting on 6 matching bases. Sequencing used PBMCs. At the DNA level, the sequence is TGTGCCAGCAGTCACCGGGGGGCGGCGGGCACTGAAGCTTTCTTT. The encoded protein is CASSHRGAAGTEAFF.